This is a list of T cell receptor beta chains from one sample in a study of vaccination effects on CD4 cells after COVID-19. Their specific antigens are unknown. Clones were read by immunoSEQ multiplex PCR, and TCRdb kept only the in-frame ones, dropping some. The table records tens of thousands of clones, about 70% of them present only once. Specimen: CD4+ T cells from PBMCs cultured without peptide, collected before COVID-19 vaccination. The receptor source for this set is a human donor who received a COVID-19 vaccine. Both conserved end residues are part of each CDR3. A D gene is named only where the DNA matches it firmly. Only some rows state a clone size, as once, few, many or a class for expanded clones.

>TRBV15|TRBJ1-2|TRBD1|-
CATSRGGTGRDGYTF
TGTGCCACCAGCAGAGGAGGGACAGGGAGAGATGGCTACACCTTC
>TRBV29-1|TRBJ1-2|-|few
CSTPRGSMGYGYTF
TGCAGCACCCCTAGGGGCTCCATGGGGTATGGCTACACCTTC
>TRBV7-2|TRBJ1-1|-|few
CASSLARENTEAFF
TGTGCCAGCAGCTTAGCGCGGGAGAACACTGAAGCTTTCTTT
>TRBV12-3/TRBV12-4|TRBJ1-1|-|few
CASSLGQVAFF
TGTGCCAGCAGTTTAGGACAGGTAGCTTTCTTT
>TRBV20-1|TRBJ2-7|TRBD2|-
CSASSKTGTSGSGFYEQYF
TGCAGTGCTAGTTCTAAGACCGGGACTAGCGGGAGTGGATTCTACGAGCAGTACTTC
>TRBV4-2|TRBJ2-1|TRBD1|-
CASSPQGANEQFF
TGTGCCAGCAGCCCGCAGGGGGCGAATGAGCAGTTCTTC
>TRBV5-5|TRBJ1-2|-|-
CASSSSFGVGEYGYTF
TGTGCCAGCAGCTCATCATTCGGGGTCGGTGAATATGGCTACACCTTC
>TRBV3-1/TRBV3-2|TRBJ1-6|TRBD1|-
CASSHRGQSPLHF
TGTGCCAGCAGCCACAGGGGGCAATCACCCCTCCACTTT
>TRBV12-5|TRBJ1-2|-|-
CASGLGGNYGYTF
TGTGCTAGTGGTTTAGGAGGGAACTATGGCTACACCTTC
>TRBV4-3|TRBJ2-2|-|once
CASSQDGFAGELFF
TGCGCCAGCAGCCAAGATGGGTTTGCCGGGGAGCTGTTTTTT
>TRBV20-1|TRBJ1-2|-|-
CSASLRASKNYGYTF
TGCAGTGCTAGTTTGCGGGCCAGCAAAAACTATGGCTACACCTTC
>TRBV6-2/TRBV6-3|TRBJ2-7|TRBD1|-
CASSYSGTGGYEQYF
TGTGCCAGCAGTTACTCCGGGACAGGGGGTTACGAGCAGTACTTC
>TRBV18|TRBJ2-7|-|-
CASSPQQGFEQYF
TGTGCCAGCTCACCCCAACAGGGTTTCGAGCAGTACTTC
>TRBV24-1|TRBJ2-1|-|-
CATSEDGIYNEQFF
TGTGCCACCAGTGAGGATGGGATTTACAATGAGCAGTTCTTC
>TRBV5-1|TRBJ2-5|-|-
CASSPIRVQETQYF
TGCGCCAGCAGCCCCATACGAGTTCAAGAGACCCAGTACTTC
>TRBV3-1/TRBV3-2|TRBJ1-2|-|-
CASSLGHTYGYTF
TGTGCCAGCAGCCTGGGACATACTTATGGCTACACCTTC
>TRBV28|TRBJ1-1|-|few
CASSLSQGLMLKLFF
TGTGCCAGCAGTTTATCGCAAGGGCTGATGTTGAAGCTTTTCTTT
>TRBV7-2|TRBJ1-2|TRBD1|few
CASSPYRTHRGGYTF
TGTGCCAGCAGCCCCTATCGGACTCACAGGGGAGGCTACACCTTC
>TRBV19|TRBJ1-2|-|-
CASSHPNYGYTF
TGTGCCAGTAGCCATCCAAACTATGGCTACACCTTC
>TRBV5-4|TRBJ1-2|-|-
CASSLAGDYGYTF
TGTGCCAGCAGCTTGGCAGGCGACTATGGCTACACCTTC
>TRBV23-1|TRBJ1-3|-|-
CASSQAVVSCRNTIYF
TGCGCCAGCAGTCAAGCGGTTGTCAGTTGTCGAAACACCATATATTTT
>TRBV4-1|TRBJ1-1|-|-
CASSQEEVPLNTEAFF
TGCGCCAGCAGCCAAGAAGAGGTCCCTTTGAACACTGAAGCTTTCTTT